This T cell receptor beta chain derives from a study of blood T cell repertoires in COVID-19. Study as a whole: Some COVID-19 samples were acute and others convalescent; all came from the United States, Italy and Spain. T cells, B-cell-depleted T cells, or PBMCs supplied cDNA or gDNA.

Cohorts were assigned according to the clinical history that participants reported. Germline V CDR1 and CDR2: GTSNPN, SVGIG (reference sequence). This CDR3 has 11 residues. Trimming left V 8 bases short and J 3 bases short, with 8 bases between. Authors' analysis steps: Amplification from reference gene primers served as the basis for estimated nucleated cell counts. Using immunoSEQ multiplex PCR, the repertoire was profiled, and TCRdb retains in-frame clones only, with some absent. V, J and clone size are taken as reported in that table, and D and trimming were inferred from the DNA itself. The sample includes hundreds of thousands of clones, just under 90% of them seen just once.

Sequencing was done on a sample of PBMCs or T cells enriched from blood (not recorded which). The TCR was taken from a woman aged 45 to 65 who had been exposed to COVID-19. The chain combines TRBV30 with TRBJ1-5, with D hard to call. The CDR3 spells CAAGANQPQHF. Here the CDR3 DNA reads TGTGCCGCCGGAGCCAATCAGCCCCAGCATTTT.